The T cell receptor (beta chain) described here comes from a study of T cell changes during pregnancy in multiple sclerosis. Trimming at V came to 2 bases and at J to 8 bases, leaving 7 bases not matched to a gene. The germline V gene encodes CDR1 GTSNPN and CDR2 SVGIG (reference sequence). This CDR3 region has 13 residues. Here immunoSEQ multiplex PCR was the method, and the copy in TCRdb shows in-frame clones only, minus some. The table includes around 63,000 clones, about 92% detected once. The sample consisted of peripheral blood, taken after pregnancy. The chain links TRBV30 to TRBJ1-2; TRBD1 matches at 8 bases. This TCR was sampled from a female donor with multiple sclerosis, enrolled in a pregnancy study. The CDR3 loop is CAWSLQGVRGYTF. DNA for the CDR3: TGTGCCTGGAGTTTACAGGGGGTGAGGGGCTACACCTTC.